The 7 T cell receptor beta chains below come from one sample, sequenced in a study of blood T cell repertoires in COVID-19. Using immunoSEQ multiplex PCR, the repertoire was profiled, and TCRdb retains in-frame clones only, with some absent. The sample shows some 130,000 clones, approximately 84% of them seen only once. The specimen was peripheral blood. These receptors were taken from a woman aged 80 or over with acute or convalescent COVID-19.

This clone appeared a single time. The genes are TRBV5-1 and TRBJ1-1; TRBD1 might be the D (5 bases). The CDR3 runs to 15 residues. In germline, CDR1 is SGHRS, CDR2 YFSETQ. V lost 4 bases to trimming and J lost 2 bases, with 15 bases between them. The CDR3 DNA follows: TGCGCCAGCAGCCTAAATCAGGGTTTTAACACTGAAGCTTTCTTT. Amino acid sequence: CASSLNQGFNTEAFF.

This clone was picked up one time. The chain uses TRBV6-2 or TRBV6-3 and TRBJ1-3; 8 nucleotides align to TRBD1. Losses at the gene ends were 2 bases for V and 5 bases for J; bases not matched to a gene: 8. This CDR3 region has 16 residues. Germline assignment: CDR1 MNHEY and CDR2 SVGEGT. Here the CDR3 reads CASSYEGTGGRNTIYF. CDR3 DNA sequence: TGTGCCAGCAGTTACGAGGGGACAGGCGGACGAAACACCATATATTTT.

This clone was counted many times. Additional DNA sequences in this sample encode the identical CDR3. The chain recombines TRBV11-2 with TRBJ2-5; 8 positions agree with TRBD1. J lost 5 bases, V lost 5 bases, and 4 bases had no gene match. Germline assignment: CDR1 SGHAT and CDR2 FQNNGV. This CDR3 contains 13 residues. In DNA, the CDR3 is TGTGCCAGCAGCCGCGACAGGGGCGAGACCCAGTACTTC. Its translation: CASSRDRGETQYF.

This rearrangement joins TRBV6-5 to TRBJ1-5; D uncertain. CDR3 length equals 13 residues. Trimming stripped 2 bases from V and 7 bases from J, with 9 bases between. Germline V CDR1 and CDR2: MNHEY, SVGAGI. In DNA, the CDR3 is TGTGCCAGCAGTTACGATGGTAGCCAGCCCCAGCATTTT. This gives the protein CASSYDGSQPQHF.

The chain employs TRBV9 and TRBJ2-1; TRBD2 matches at 10 bases. Germline CDR1 and CDR2: SGDLS and YYNGEE. Trimming took 0 bases from V and 9 from J; bases not matched to a gene: 6. The CDR3 consists of 15 residues. CDR3 sequence: CASSVASGGYSEQFF. The CDR3 bases are TGTGCCAGCAGCGTAGCTAGCGGGGGTTATAGTGAGCAGTTCTTC.

CDR3 amino acids: CASRTGGNYGYTF. DNA of the CDR3: TGTGCCAGCCGGACAGGGGGTAACTATGGCTACACCTTC. The rearrangement links TRBV6-5 to TRBJ1-2, with TRBD1 matching 10 bases. J lost 1 base, V lost 8 bases, and 1 base had no gene match. Germline V gives CDR1 MNHEY, CDR2 SVGAGI. The CDR3 totals 13 residues.

This clone appeared a few times. CDR3 residues: CASSYQTSSDEQFF. The DNA for the CDR3 is TGCGCCAGCAGCTACCAGACTAGCAGCGATGAGCAGTTCTTC. The chain uses TRBV5-1 and TRBJ2-1; 7 bases map to TRBD2. Losses at the gene ends were 3 bases for V and 8 bases for J; bases not matched to a gene: 8. This CDR3 is built from 14 residues. Looked up from germline, CDR1 is SGHRS and CDR2 is YFSETQ. Full variable domain (remainder filled in from reference TRBV5-1 and TRBJ2-1): KAGVTQTPRYLIKTRGQQVTLSCSPISGHRSVSWYQQTPGQGLQFLFEYFSETQRNKGNFPGRFSGRQFSNSRSEMNVSTLELGDSALYLCASSYQTSSDEQFFGPGTRLTVL.